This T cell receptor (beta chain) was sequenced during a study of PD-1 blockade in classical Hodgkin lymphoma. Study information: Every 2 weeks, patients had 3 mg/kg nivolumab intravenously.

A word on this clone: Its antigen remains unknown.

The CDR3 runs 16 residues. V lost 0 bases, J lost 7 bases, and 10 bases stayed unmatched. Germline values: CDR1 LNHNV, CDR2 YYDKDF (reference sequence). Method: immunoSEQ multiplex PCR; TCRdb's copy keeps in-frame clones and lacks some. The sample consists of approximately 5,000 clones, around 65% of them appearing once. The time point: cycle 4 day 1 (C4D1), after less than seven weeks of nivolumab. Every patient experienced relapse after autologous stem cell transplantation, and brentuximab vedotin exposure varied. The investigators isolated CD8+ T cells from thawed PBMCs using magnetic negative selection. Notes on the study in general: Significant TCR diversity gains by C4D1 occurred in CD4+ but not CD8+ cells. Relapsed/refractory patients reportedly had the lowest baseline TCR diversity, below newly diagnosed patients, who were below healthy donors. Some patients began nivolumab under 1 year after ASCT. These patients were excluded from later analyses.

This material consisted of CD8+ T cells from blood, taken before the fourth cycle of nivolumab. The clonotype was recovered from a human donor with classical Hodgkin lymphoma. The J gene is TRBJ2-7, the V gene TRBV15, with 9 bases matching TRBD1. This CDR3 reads CATSRDMGTGSAEQYF. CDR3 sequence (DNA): TGTGCCACCAGCAGAGATATGGGGACAGGGTCGGCTGAGCAGTACTTC.